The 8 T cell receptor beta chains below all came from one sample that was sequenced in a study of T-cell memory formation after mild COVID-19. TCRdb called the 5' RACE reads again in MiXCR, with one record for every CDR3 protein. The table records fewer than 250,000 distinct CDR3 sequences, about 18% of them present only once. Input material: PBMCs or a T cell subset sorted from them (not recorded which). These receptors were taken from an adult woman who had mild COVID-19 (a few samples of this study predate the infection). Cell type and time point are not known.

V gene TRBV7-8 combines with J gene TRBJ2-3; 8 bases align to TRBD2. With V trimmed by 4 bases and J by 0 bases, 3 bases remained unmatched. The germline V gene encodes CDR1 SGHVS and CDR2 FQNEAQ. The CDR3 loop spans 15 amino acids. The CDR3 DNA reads TGTGCCAGCAGCTACGGACTAGCAAGCACAGATACGCAGTATTTT. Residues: CASSYGLASTDTQYF.

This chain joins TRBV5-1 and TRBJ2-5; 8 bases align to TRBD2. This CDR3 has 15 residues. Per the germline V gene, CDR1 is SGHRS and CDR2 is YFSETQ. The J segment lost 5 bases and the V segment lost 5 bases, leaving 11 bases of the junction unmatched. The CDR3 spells CASRSSGSIGETQYF. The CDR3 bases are TGCGCCAGCAGATCTAGCGGGTCTATCGGGGAGACCCAGTACTTC.

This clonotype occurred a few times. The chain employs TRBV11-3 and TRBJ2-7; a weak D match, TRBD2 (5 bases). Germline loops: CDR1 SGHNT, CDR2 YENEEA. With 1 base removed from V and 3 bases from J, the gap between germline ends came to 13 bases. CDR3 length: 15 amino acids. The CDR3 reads CASSLGFLALYEQYF. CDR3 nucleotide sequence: TGTGCCAGCAGCTTAGGATTTCTAGCCCTCTACGAGCAGTACTTC.

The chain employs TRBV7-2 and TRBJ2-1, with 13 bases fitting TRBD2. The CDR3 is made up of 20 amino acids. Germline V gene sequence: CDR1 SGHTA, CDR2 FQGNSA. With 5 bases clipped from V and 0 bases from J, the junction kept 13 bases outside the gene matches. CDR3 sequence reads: CASSRRLGTSGASSYNEQFF. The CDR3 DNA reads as TGTGCCAGCAGCCGCCGCCTCGGGACTAGCGGGGCCAGCTCCTACAATGAGCAGTTCTTC. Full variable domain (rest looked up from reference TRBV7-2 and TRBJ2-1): GAGVSQSPSNKVTEKGKDVELRCDPISGHTALYWYRQSLGQGLEFLIYFQGNSAPDKSGLPSDRFSAERTGGSVSTLTIQRTQQEDSAVYLCASSRRLGTSGASSYNEQFFGPGTRLTVL.

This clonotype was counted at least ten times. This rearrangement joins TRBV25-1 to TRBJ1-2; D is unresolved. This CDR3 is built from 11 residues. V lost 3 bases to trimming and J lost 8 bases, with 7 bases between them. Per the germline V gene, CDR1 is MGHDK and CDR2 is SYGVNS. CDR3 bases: TGTGCCAGCAGTGATATAGTGGGCTACACCTTC. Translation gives CASSDIVGYTF.

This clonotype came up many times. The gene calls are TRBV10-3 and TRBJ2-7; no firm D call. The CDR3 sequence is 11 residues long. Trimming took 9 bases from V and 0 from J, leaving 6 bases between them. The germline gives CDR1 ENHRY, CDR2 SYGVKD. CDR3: CAIGPSYEQYF. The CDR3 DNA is TGTGCCATTGGGCCCTCCTACGAGCAGTACTTC.

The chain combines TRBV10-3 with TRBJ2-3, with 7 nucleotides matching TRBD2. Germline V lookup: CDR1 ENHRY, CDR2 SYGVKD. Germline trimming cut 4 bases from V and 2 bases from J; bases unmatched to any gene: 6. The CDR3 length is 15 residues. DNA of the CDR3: TGTGCCATCAGTGGCAGCGGGGTCAACACAGATACGCAGTATTTT. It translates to CAISGSGVNTDTQYF.

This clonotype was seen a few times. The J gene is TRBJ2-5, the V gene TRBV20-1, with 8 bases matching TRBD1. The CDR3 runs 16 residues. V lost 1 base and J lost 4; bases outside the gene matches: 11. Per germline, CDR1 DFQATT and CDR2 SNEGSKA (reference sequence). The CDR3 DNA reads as TGCAGTGCTAGAGGCCGACAGGGGAAGATGGCAGAGACCCAGTACTTC. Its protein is CSARGRQGKMAETQYF.